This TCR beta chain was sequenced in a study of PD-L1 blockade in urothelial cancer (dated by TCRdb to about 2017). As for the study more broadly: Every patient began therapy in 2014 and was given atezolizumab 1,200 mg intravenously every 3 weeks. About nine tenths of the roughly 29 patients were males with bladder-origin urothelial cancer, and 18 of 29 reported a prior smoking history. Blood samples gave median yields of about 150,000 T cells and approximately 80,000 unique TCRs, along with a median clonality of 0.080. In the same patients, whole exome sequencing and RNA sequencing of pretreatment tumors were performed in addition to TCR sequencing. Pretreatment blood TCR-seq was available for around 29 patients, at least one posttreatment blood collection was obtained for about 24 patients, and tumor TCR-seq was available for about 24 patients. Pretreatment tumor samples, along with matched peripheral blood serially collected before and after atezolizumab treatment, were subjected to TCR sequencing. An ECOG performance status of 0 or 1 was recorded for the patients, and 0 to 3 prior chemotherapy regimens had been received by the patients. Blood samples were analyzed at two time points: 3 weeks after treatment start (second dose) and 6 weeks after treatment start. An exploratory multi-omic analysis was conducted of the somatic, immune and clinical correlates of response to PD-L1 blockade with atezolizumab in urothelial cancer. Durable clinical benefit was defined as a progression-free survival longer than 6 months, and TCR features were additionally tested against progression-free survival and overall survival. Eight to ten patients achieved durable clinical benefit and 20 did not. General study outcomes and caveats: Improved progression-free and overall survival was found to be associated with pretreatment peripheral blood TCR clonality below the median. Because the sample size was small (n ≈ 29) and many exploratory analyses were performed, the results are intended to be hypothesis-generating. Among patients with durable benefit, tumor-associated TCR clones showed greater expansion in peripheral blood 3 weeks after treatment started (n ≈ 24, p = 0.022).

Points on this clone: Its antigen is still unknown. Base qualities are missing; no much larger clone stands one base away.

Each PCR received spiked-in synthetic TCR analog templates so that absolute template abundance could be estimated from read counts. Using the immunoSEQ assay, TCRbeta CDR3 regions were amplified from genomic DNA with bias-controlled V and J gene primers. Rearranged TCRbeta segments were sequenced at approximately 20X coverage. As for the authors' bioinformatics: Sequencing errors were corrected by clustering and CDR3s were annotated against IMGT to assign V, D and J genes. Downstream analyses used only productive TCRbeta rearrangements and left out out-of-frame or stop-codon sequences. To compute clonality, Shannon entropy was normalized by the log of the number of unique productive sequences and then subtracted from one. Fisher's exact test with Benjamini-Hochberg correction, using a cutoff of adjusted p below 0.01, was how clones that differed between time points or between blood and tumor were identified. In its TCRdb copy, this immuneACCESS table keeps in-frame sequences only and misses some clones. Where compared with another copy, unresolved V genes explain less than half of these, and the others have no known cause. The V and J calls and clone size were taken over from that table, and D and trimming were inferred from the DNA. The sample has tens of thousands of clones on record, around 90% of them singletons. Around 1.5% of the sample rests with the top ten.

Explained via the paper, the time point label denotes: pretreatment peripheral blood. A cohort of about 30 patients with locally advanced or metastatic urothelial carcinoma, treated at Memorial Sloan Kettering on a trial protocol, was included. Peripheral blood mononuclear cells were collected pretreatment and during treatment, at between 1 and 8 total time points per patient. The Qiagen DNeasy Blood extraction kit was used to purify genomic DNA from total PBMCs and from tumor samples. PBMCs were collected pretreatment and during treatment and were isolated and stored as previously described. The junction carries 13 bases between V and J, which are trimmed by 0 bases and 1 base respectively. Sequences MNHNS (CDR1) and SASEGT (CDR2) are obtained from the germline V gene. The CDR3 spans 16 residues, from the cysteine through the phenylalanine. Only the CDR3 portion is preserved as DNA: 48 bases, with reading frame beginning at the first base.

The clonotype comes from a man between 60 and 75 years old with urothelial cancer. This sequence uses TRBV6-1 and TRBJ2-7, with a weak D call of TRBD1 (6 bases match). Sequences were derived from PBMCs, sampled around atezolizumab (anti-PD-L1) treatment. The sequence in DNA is TGTGCCAGCAGTGAAGCTTGGTCAGGGGCGTCCTACGAGCAGTACTTC. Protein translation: CASSEAWSGASYEQYF.